The 23 T cell receptor beta chains below come from one sample, sequenced in a study of identical twins. One entry per CDR3 protein, called by TCRdb with MiXCR from the 5' RACE reads. Found here are 500,000 or so distinct CDR3 sequences, more than 13% of them singletons; the top ten hold more than 0.8%. The same data also went into a second study, on yellow fever vaccine responses in identical twins.

The specimen was CD4+ T cells sorted from blood. The receptor source for this set is a woman between 18 and 29 years old in good health.

This clonotype showed up many times. The J gene is TRBJ2-5, the V gene TRBV12-3 or TRBV12-4, with 11 bases identical to TRBD2. V was pared by 1 base and J by 3 bases, with 1 base of the junction left unmatched. The CDR3 has 15 residues. This chain's CDR3 is CASSLELAGEETQYF. The DNA for the CDR3 is TGTGCCAGCAGTTTAGAACTAGCGGGGGAAGAGACCCAGTACTTC.

This clonotype was observed a few times. The chain uses TRBV19 and TRBJ2-7; TRBD1 aligns across 10 bases. Germline CDR1 reads LNHDA; CDR2 reads SQIVND (reference sequence). CDR3 length: 14 amino acids. V trimming: 6 bases; J trimming: 6 bases; junction bases outside the gene matches: 8. The DNA for the CDR3 is TGTGCCAGTAGCCTCCGGGACAGGGGCGGCGAGCAGTACTTC. This encodes CASSLRDRGGEQYF.

J is TRBJ2-4 and V is TRBV5-1; the D gene could be TRBD1 or TRBD2 (5 bases each). The CDR3 sequence is 15 residues long. Trimming took off 4 bases at V and 6 bases at J, with 17 bases between the two ends. Germline V gene lookup returns CDR1 SGHRS and CDR2 YFSETQ. As DNA, the CDR3 is TGCGCCAGCAGCAGGGACGAGGGGTCGTTAAACATTCAGTACTTC. It encodes CASSRDEGSLNIQYF.

The gene calls are TRBV27 and TRBJ2-7; D unresolved. The V gene lost 3 bases and the J gene lost 0 bases, with 12 bases spanning the gap. Per the germline V gene, CDR1 is MNHEY and CDR2 is SMNVEV (reference sequence). There are 15 residues in the CDR3. CDR3 region: CASSFRTESSYEQYF. The CDR3 DNA is TGTGCCAGCAGTTTCCGGACGGAAAGCTCCTACGAGCAGTACTTC.

This clonotype was picked up a small number of times. V usage is TRBV27 and J usage is TRBJ2-7; TRBD1 aligns across 7 bases. Germline V gene lookup returns CDR1 MNHEY and CDR2 SMNVEV (reference sequence). CDR3 length: 14 amino acids. The V and J ends lost 4 bases and 5 bases, in that order; junction bases with no gene match: 8. The CDR3 DNA reads TGTGCCAGCAGTTATTCGACAGGGTCCCACGAGCAGTACTTC. It codes for CASSYSTGSHEQYF.

The chain employs TRBV12-3 or TRBV12-4 and TRBJ2-1; 7 bases align to TRBD2. V lost 0 bases to trimming and J lost 5 bases; unmatched junction nucleotides: 10. This CDR3 has 17 amino acids. The CDR3 region is CASSLAQVGRWNNEQFF. In DNA form, the CDR3 reads TGTGCCAGCAGTTTAGCACAAGTCGGGAGGTGGAACAATGAGCAGTTCTTC.

The V gene is TRBV7-2, the J gene TRBJ1-2; TRBD1 agrees at 7 bases. This CDR3 has 12 residues. V shed 4 bases, J shed 7 bases, and the junction held 3 bases outside the gene matches. Germline values: CDR1 SGHTA, CDR2 FQGNSA. The CDR3 sequence: CASSSTGVGYTF. The CDR3 nucleotides read TGTGCCAGCAGCTCTACAGGGGTTGGCTACACCTTC.

The CDR3 DNA follows: TGTGCCAGCAGCTTAGGTTGGCGGGACCCCAATGAGCAGTTCTTC. Amino acids: CASSLGWRDPNEQFF. The chain carries TRBV7-9 and TRBJ2-1, with D possibly TRBD2 on 6 matching bases. CDR3 length equals 15 residues. CDR1 and CDR2 from the germline V gene are SEHNR and FQNEAQ (reference sequence). The V gene lost 1 base and the J gene lost 6 bases, with 13 bases spanning the gap.

Ten or more counts support this clonotype. The CDR3 nucleotides are TGCAGCGCAGCAGTCGACAGGGCTCATCAGTACTTC. This sequence encodes CSAAVDRAHQYF. The V gene is TRBV29-1, the J gene TRBJ2-7; 7 bases are shared with TRBD1. This CDR3 contains 12 residues. Germline trimming cut 7 bases from V and 10 bases from J; bases unmatched to any gene: 13. Germline-derived CDR1 and CDR2 are SQVTM and ANQGSEA.

This clonotype has more than one count but fewer than ten. V gene TRBV7-2 combines with J gene TRBJ2-1; 10 bases line up with TRBD2. The ends lost 1 base at V and 12 bases at J; junction bases unmatched: 12. CDR1 is SGHTA, CDR2 FQGNSA, per germline. The CDR3 runs 16 residues. The CDR3 DNA reads TGTGCCAGCAGCTTAGATAGTTCTAGCGGGGGCCGAGGGCAGTTCTTC. Its translation: CASSLDSSSGGRGQFF.

CDR3 region: CASSGTRYDGYTF. The DNA of the CDR3 is TGCGCCAGCAGTGGCACGAGGTACGATGGCTACACCTTC. The chain links TRBV5-1 to TRBJ1-2; D gene unclear. Germline V gene sequence: CDR1 SGHRS, CDR2 YFSETQ. This CDR3 is built from 13 residues. V gave up 5 bases and J gave up 6 bases, with 14 bases separating them.

This clonotype was observed at least ten times. This chain connects TRBV5-1 to TRBJ1-1, with 9 positions matching TRBD1. The CDR3 loop spans 16 amino acids. The V and J ends lost 4 bases and 0 bases, in that order; junction bases with no gene match: 7. The V gene's germline CDR1 is SGHRS and CDR2 YFSETQ. The CDR3 sequence: CASSPGTGKMNTEAFF. CDR3 in DNA: TGCGCCAGCAGCCCTGGGACAGGGAAGATGAACACTGAAGCTTTCTTT.

This clonotype turned up a few times. The V call is TRBV6-1, the J call TRBJ2-4; 10 bases are a match to TRBD1. The CDR3 loop spans 17 amino acids. Trimming cost V 8 bases and J 7 bases; bases outside gene matches: 17. The germline gives CDR1 MNHNS, CDR2 SASEGT. The CDR3 loop reads CASVKRAPGQGTNIQYF. The CDR3 DNA reads as TGTGCCAGCGTCAAGCGGGCGCCGGGACAGGGGACGAACATTCAGTACTTC.

This clonotype was detected only a few times. The rearrangement joins TRBV9 to TRBJ2-3, with D perhaps matching TRBD2 (5 bases). The V end lost 4 bases, the J end lost 2 bases, and 14 bases lay between the germline ends. The CDR3 totals 15 residues. Per germline, CDR1 SGDLS and CDR2 YYNGEE. CDR3 sequence reads: CASSLGEGFTDTQYF. The CDR3 DNA reads TGTGCCAGCAGCTTAGGTGAGGGCTTCACAGATACGCAGTATTTT.

The gene calls are TRBV7-3 and TRBJ2-7; TRBD1 aligns across 9 bases. Germline lookup yields CDR1 SGHTA and CDR2 FQGTGA. The CDR3 runs 15 residues. The ends lost 5 bases at V and 6 bases at J; junction bases unmatched: 11. CDR3 protein: CASSPTPGQGGEQYF. The DNA of the CDR3 is TGTGCCAGCAGCCCAACCCCGGGACAGGGCGGCGAGCAGTACTTC. The variable domain in full, with the rest retrieved from reference TRBV7-3 and TRBJ2-7, is GAGVSQTPSNKVTEKGKYVELRCDPISGHTALYWYRQSLGQGPEFLIYFQGTGAADDSGLPNDRFFAVRPEGSVSTLKIQRTERGDSAVYLCASSPTPGQGGEQYFGPGTRLTVT.

There are a few counts of this clonotype. CDR3 nucleotides: TGTGCCAGCAGCGCAGACGGGGGATCTTTGGATACGCAGTATTTT. Translation: CASSADGGSLDTQYF. The rearrangement links TRBV9 to TRBJ2-3; maybe TRBD2 (6 bases). The CDR3 contains 15 residues. The V end lost 3 bases, the J end lost 6 bases, and 17 bases lay between the germline ends. Germline V lookup: CDR1 SGDLS, CDR2 YYNGEE.

V and J are TRBV4-3 and TRBJ2-3, with 9 bases lining up with TRBD1. CDR3 length: 17 amino acids. Germline V gene lookup returns CDR1 LGHNA and CDR2 YSLEER. The V and J ends lost 1 base and 6 bases, in that order; junction bases with no gene match: 11. CDR3 nucleotides: TGCGCCAGCAGCCAAGTCAGGGGGACAGGGATAACCGATACGCAGTATTTT. Translation gives CASSQVRGTGITDTQYF.

This clonotype was picked up many times. This chain links TRBV5-1 with TRBJ2-1; weak D call: TRBD1 (8 bases). V lost 0 bases to trimming and J lost 7 bases, with 14 bases between them. The CDR3 loop spans 15 amino acids. The germline V gene has CDR1 SGHRS and CDR2 YFSETQ. Here the CDR3 reads CASSLATGGANEQFF. CDR3 sequence (DNA): TGCGCCAGCAGCTTGGCCACAGGGGGGGCAAATGAGCAGTTCTTC.

This clonotype was found a few times. The chain is built from TRBV25-1 and TRBJ2-3, with D hard to call. CDR3 length: 14 residues. Germline assignment: CDR1 MGHDK and CDR2 SYGVNS. Deletions cut 1 base from V and 0 bases from J, with 5 bases between. CDR3 in amino acids: CASSESGSTDTQYF. CDR3 nucleotides: TGTGCCAGCAGTGAATCCGGGAGCACAGATACGCAGTATTTT. Together with reference TRBV25-1 and TRBJ2-3, the CDR3 gives the full variable domain: EADIYQTPRYLVIGTGKKITLECSQTMGHDKMYWYQQDPGMELHLIHYSYGVNSTEKGDLSSESTVSRIRTEHFPLTLESARPSHTSQYLCASSESGSTDTQYFGPGTRLTVL.

This chain connects TRBV11-1 to TRBJ2-2; 9 nucleotides agree with TRBD1. CDR1 and CDR2 (germline): SGHAT, FQDESV (reference sequence). The V segment lost 1 base and the J segment 6 bases; nucleotides outside the gene matches: 18. The CDR3 extends over 20 amino acids. The CDR3 bases are TGTGCCAGCAGCTTAGATATTTTCCCGAGGACAGGGGTTGACTCCGGGGAGCTGTTTTTT. Translation gives CASSLDIFPRTGVDSGELFF.

This chain connects TRBV4-2 to TRBJ2-7; D perhaps matches TRBD2 (6 bases). This CDR3 has 14 residues. Trimming removed 1 base at V and 2 bases at J, with 9 bases between. CDR1 LGHNA and CDR2 YNFKEQ come from the germline V gene. Here the CDR3 DNA reads TGTGCCAGCAGCCAAGCGGGAGAGACCTACGAGCAGTACTTC. As protein: CASSQAGETYEQYF.

J is TRBJ2-7 and V is TRBV3-1; TRBD1 aligns across 7 bases. The J segment lost 5 bases and the V segment lost 3 bases, leaving 4 bases of the junction unmatched. The CDR3 length is 13 residues. The germline V gene encodes CDR1 LGHDT and CDR2 YNNKEL (reference sequence). CDR3 DNA sequence: TGTGCCAGCAGCCAGAAGACAGGGAACGAGCAGTACTTC. It is translated as CASSQKTGNEQYF.

This clonotype showed up many times. The V and J genes are TRBV29-1 and TRBJ2-2, with 8 positions matching TRBD1. Germline V gene data show CDR1 as SQVTM and CDR2 as ANQGSEA. J lost 4 bases, V lost 4 bases, and 8 bases had no gene match. This CDR3 is 15 amino acids long. The CDR3 DNA follows: TGCAGCGTTGGAAGAGAACAGGGGGGCACCGGGGAGCTGTTTTTT. Translating it yields CSVGREQGGTGELFF.